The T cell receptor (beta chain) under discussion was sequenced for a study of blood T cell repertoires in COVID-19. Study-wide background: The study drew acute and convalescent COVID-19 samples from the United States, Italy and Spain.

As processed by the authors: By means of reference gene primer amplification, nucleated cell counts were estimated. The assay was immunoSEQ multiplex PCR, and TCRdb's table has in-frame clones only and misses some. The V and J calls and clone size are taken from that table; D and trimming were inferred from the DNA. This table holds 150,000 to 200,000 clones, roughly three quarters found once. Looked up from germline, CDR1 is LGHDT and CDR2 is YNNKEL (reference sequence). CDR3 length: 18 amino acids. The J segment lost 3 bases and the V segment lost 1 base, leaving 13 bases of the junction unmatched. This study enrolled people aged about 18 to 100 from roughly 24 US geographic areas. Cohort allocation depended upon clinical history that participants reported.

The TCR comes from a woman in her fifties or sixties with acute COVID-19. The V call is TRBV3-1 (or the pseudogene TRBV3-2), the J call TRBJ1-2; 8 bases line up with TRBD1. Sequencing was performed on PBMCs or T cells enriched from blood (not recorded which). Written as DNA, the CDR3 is TGTGCCAGCAGCCAAGTTCTTGGACAGGGAACCCCCTACTATGGCTACACCTTC. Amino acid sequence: CASSQVLGQGTPYYGYTF.